What follows are 24 T cell receptor beta chains derived from one specimen sequenced in a study of T cell changes during pregnancy in multiple sclerosis. Assay: immunoSEQ multiplex PCR; the TCRdb copy retains only in-frame clones and omits some. The table shows under 110,000 clones, with 92% occurring only once. The sample consisted of peripheral blood, taken after pregnancy. These receptors originate from a female donor with multiple sclerosis, enrolled in a pregnancy study.

This chain joins TRBV19 and TRBJ1-5; 9 nucleotides agree with TRBD1. Germline CDR1 reads LNHDA; CDR2 reads SQIVND (reference sequence). This CDR3 comprises 17 residues. V lost 7 bases and J lost 5; bases outside the gene matches: 15. The CDR3 bases are TGTGCCAGTATAAAGACAGGGGGGGGAGTCGGGCATCAGCCCCAGCATTTT. Amino acids: CASIKTGGGVGHQPQHF. Using reference TRBV19 and TRBJ1-5 for the parts outside the CDR3, the full variable domain is DGGITQSPKYLFRKEGQNVTLSCEQNLNHDAMYWYRQDPGQGLRLIYYSQIVNDFQKGDIAEGYSVSREKKESFPLTVTSAQKNPTAFYLCASIKTGGGVGHQPQHFGDGTRLSIL.

The genes are TRBV19 and TRBJ2-3, with a tentative D call TRBD1 (6 bases). Germline CDR1 LNHDA, CDR2 SQIVND (reference sequence). The V end lost 7 bases, the J end lost 4 bases, and 15 bases lay between the germline ends. The CDR3 runs 14 residues. The DNA of the CDR3 is TGTGCCAGTACGCACAGGGCTCAACCAGATACGCAGTATTTT. Translated: CASTHRAQPDTQYF.

V is TRBV6-5 and J is TRBJ2-2; tentative D call: TRBD1 (6 bases). Germline lookup yields CDR1 MNHEY and CDR2 SVGAGI. The V gene lost 8 bases and the J gene lost 4 bases, with 14 bases spanning the gap. This CDR3 has 14 amino acids. The CDR3 coding sequence is TGTGCCAGCGGTACAGGGTCGACCACCGGGGAGCTGTTTTTT. It encodes CASGTGSTTGELFF.

The sample holds a few counts of this clone. This chain connects TRBV19 to TRBJ2-2, with a tentative D call TRBD1 (5 bases). Trimming took 2 bases from V and 5 from J, leaving 12 bases between them. The CDR3 is 15 residues long. Germline lookup yields CDR1 LNHDA and CDR2 SQIVND (reference sequence). This CDR3 reads CASSIQGQWTGELFF. The CDR3 nucleotides are TGTGCCAGTAGTATACAGGGTCAGTGGACCGGGGAGCTGTTTTTT.

The chain uses TRBV5-6 and TRBJ1-1; D might be TRBD1 (5 bases). V lost 4 bases and J lost 6, with 13 bases in between. CDR1 and CDR2 from the germline V gene are SGHDT and YYEEEE. This CDR3 contains 13 residues. The DNA for the CDR3 is TGTGCCAGCAGCCGTACAGACAGCCCTGAAGCTTTCTTT. Its protein is CASSRTDSPEAFF.

The chain has TRBV23-1 and TRBJ1-1; 8 nucleotides line up with TRBD1. TRBV23-1 is an ORF; its function is uncertain. V was clipped by 4 bases and J by 5 bases; unmatched bases: 6. The CDR3 is made up of 14 amino acids. In DNA, the CDR3 is TGCGCCAGCAGTCTACAGGGGGTTGGAACTGAAGCTTTCTTT. Its protein is CASSLQGVGTEAFF.

V is TRBV14 and J is TRBJ2-1; no definite D call. The V end was cut by 4 bases, the J end by 7 bases, with 11 bases between. The CDR3 consists of 13 residues. Per germline, CDR1 SGHDN and CDR2 FVKESK. DNA for the CDR3: TGTGCCAGCAGCCTACTAAAAGTGAATGAGCAGTTCTTC. This sequence encodes CASSLLKVNEQFF.

This clone was seen a single time. The rearrangement joins TRBV5-1 to TRBJ1-4; TRBD1 aligns across 8 bases. The CDR3 consists of 19 residues. Germline CDR1 and CDR2: SGHRS and YFSETQ. The trim removed 0 bases at V and 5 bases at J, leaving 15 bases unmatched. CDR3 nucleotides: TGCGCCAGCAGCTTGGGGCCTTGGGCACAAGACAGGGGAAATGAAAAACTGTTTTTT. It translates to CASSLGPWAQDRGNEKLFF.

The gene calls are TRBV6-6 and TRBJ2-5; TRBD2 is a possible D gene (5 bases). Trimming took 7 bases from V and 3 from J, leaving 6 bases between them. The CDR3 is 11 amino acids. Germline V gene data show CDR1 as MNHNY and CDR2 as SVGAGI (reference sequence). CDR3 DNA: TGTGCCAGCACGGGGAAAGAGACCCAGTACTTC. This sequence encodes CASTGKETQYF.

This rearrangement joins TRBV28 to TRBJ1-2; 11 bases match TRBD1. The germline V gene has CDR1 MDHEN and CDR2 SYDVKM. The CDR3 length is 16 residues. Germline trimming cut 4 bases from V and 2 bases from J; bases unmatched to any gene: 6. The CDR3 bases are TGTGCCAGCAGTTCCCAGGACAGGGGGCGAAACTATGGCTACACCTTC. This sequence encodes CASSSQDRGRNYGYTF.

J is TRBJ2-5 and V is TRBV11-1; a possible D gene is TRBD1 (6 bases). CDR3 length: 14 amino acids. Germline V lookup: CDR1 SGHAT, CDR2 FQDESV (reference sequence). Trimming took 3 bases from V and 2 from J, leaving 10 bases between them. The DNA of the CDR3 is TGTGCCAGCAGCTTGAGAACAGGGCAAGAGACCCAGTACTTC. It specifies CASSLRTGQETQYF. Using reference TRBV11-1 and TRBJ2-5 for the parts outside the CDR3, the full variable domain is EAEVAQSPRYKITEKSQAVAFWCDPISGHATLYWYRQILGQGPELLVQFQDESVVDDSQLPKDRFSAERLKGVDSTLKIQPAELGDSAMYLCASSLRTGQETQYFGPGTRLLVL.

The V call is TRBV7-2, the J call TRBJ2-2; D is perhaps TRBD2 (6 bases). From germline, CDR1 is SGHTA and CDR2 FQGNSA. The CDR3 consists of 16 residues. The chain's CDR3 is CAEGQEGSPNTGELFF. Written as DNA, the CDR3 is TGTGCAGAGGGCCAGGAGGGGTCTCCGAACACCGGGGAGCTGTTTTTT.

The genes are TRBV9 and TRBJ2-5; D is ambiguous. CDR3 length: 14 amino acids. Germline CDR1 is SGDLS and CDR2 is YYNGEE. V was pared by 2 bases and J by 0 bases, with 8 bases between. Written as DNA, the CDR3 is TGTGCCAGCAGCGTTTCCTTGTACCAAGAGACCCAGTACTTC. Translating gives CASSVSLYQETQYF.

The rearrangement links TRBV5-5 to TRBJ2-3; D is possibly TRBD2 (6 bases). The germline V gene encodes CDR1 SGHKS and CDR2 YYEKEE (reference sequence). The ends were cut back, 4 bases at V and 5 bases at J, with 11 bases in the middle. CDR3 length: 13 amino acids. The CDR3 nucleotides are TGTGCCAGCAGCGGGAGACTAGAAGATACGCAGTATTTT. Translated, it gives CASSGRLEDTQYF.

This chain connects TRBV5-6 to TRBJ1-1; the D is unclear. Germline CDR1 is SGHDT and CDR2 is YYEEEE. There are 13 residues in the CDR3. The germline V and J ends were trimmed by 2 bases and 2 bases, with 7 bases remaining between them. The CDR3 DNA reads TGTGCCAGCAGCTTCTACAGAAACACTGAAGCTTTCTTT. It specifies CASSFYRNTEAFF.

The chain employs TRBV5-6 and TRBJ2-7; D might be TRBD1 (5 bases). This CDR3 comprises 15 residues. Germline CDR1 reads SGHDT; CDR2 reads YYEEEE. The V and J ends lost 1 base and 7 bases respectively, with 18 bases between them. In DNA form, the CDR3 reads TGTGCCAGCAGCTTGTTCGACAGACTTGTTAGGGAGCAGTACTTC. It translates to CASSLFDRLVREQYF.

The V gene is TRBV28, the J gene TRBJ2-1; D is perhaps TRBD2 (7 bases). The ends were cut back, 5 bases at V and 4 bases at J, with 18 bases in the middle. This CDR3 is built from 16 residues. Germline V lookup: CDR1 MDHEN, CDR2 SYDVKM. CDR3 nucleotides: TGTGCCAGCAGTCCACAAAGGGGAGGGGGGTACAATGAGCAGTTCTTC. It encodes CASSPQRGGGYNEQFF. The full variable domain, completed using reference TRBV28 and TRBJ2-1, is DVKVTQSSRYLVKRTGEKVFLECVQDMDHENMFWYRQDPGLGLRLIYFSYDVKMKEKGDIPEGYSVSREKKERFSLILESASTNQTSMYLCASSPQRGGGYNEQFFGPGTRLTVL.

V is TRBV30 and J is TRBJ1-1; perhaps TRBD1 as D (6 bases). Germline lookup yields CDR1 GTSNPN and CDR2 SVGIG (reference sequence). Trimming took 0 bases from V and 1 from J, leaving 21 bases between them. The CDR3 is 18 amino acids. Written as DNA, the CDR3 is TGTGCCTGGAGTGTAATGCAGGGGAATTGGTTTGGGAACACTGAAGCTTTCTTT. The encoded protein is CAWSVMQGNWFGNTEAFF.

The chain carries TRBV19 and TRBJ2-1; perhaps TRBD1 as D (6 bases). CDR1 and CDR2 from the germline V gene are LNHDA and SQIVND (reference sequence). V lost 10 bases and J lost 8, with 21 bases in between. This CDR3 is built from 14 residues. The DNA for the CDR3 is TGTGCCACCTATAGTCTAGGGGGTACTGATGAGCAGTTCTTC. It yields the protein CATYSLGGTDEQFF.

The V and J genes are TRBV2 and TRBJ2-1; tentative D call: TRBD2 (5 bases). The germline gives CDR1 SNHLY, CDR2 FYNNEI. This CDR3 comprises 12 residues. The V and J ends lost 4 bases and 8 bases respectively, with 9 bases between them. CDR3: CASSGGGYEQFF. CDR3 nucleotides: TGTGCCAGCAGTGGAGGCGGGTATGAGCAGTTCTTC.

The J gene is TRBJ2-5, the V gene TRBV5-4; 8 nucleotides match TRBD1. The CDR3 runs 16 residues. The V gene's germline CDR1 is SGHNT and CDR2 YYREEE (reference sequence). With V trimmed by 0 bases and J by 1 base, 5 bases remained unmatched. As DNA, the CDR3 is TGTGCCAGCAGCTTGGGCGGCAGGGGGCCCCAAGAGACCCAGTACTTC. Amino acid sequence: CASSLGGRGPQETQYF.

The chain combines TRBV6-1 with TRBJ1-4, with D possibly TRBD1 on 6 matching bases. CDR3 length: 12 residues. CDR1 and CDR2 from the germline V gene are MNHNS and SASEGT. The V and J ends lost 6 bases and 6 bases respectively, with 8 bases between them. CDR3 nucleotides: TGTGCCAGCAGCAGGGGCGATGAAAAACTGTTTTTT. Residues: CASSRGDEKLFF.

The CDR3 coding sequence is TGTGCCAGCAGTTTGGGACAGGGTAACTATGGCTACACCTTC. Protein sequence: CASSLGQGNYGYTF. The rearrangement links TRBV28 to TRBJ1-2, with 9 positions matching TRBD1. J was trimmed by 1 base and V by 3 bases; bases with no gene match: 0. In germline, CDR1 is MDHEN, CDR2 SYDVKM. The CDR3 contains 14 residues.

The J gene is TRBJ2-7, the V gene TRBV6-4, with 8 bases lining up with TRBD1. The germline V gene encodes CDR1 MRHNA and CDR2 SNTAGT. V shed 6 bases, J shed 6 bases, and the junction held 13 bases outside the gene matches. The CDR3 is 15 amino acids. CDR3: CASRLRDRPRVEQYF. The CDR3 DNA is TGTGCCAGCAGACTCCGGGACAGGCCCCGGGTCGAGCAGTACTTC.